What follows are 4 T cell receptor beta chains derived from one specimen sequenced in a study of cytomegalovirus exposure and HLA in healthy donors (dated by TCRdb to 2016 to 2017). The method behind the library was the immunoSEQ multiplex PCR assay. TCRdb holds this immuneACCESS table with in-frame rearrangements only. Some clones are missing; in checked studies, unresolved V genes explain under half, and the rest has no known cause. In this sample the table shows nearly 80,000 clones, under 95% of which occur a single time. Around 3.3% of the sample is held by the ten biggest clonotypes. The sequenced sample consisted of PBMCs. The source of these receptors is a woman aged 30 to 39 in good health and CMV-seronegative.

The V and J genes are TRBV18 and TRBJ1-4, with 8 bases identical to TRBD1. The ends lost 3 bases at V and 7 bases at J; junction bases unmatched: 10. The CDR3 loop spans 16 amino acids. Germline loops: CDR1 KGHSH, CDR2 LQKENI. CDR3 in DNA: TGTGCCAGCTCACCCCAACCTGGACAGGGACGTGAAAAACTGTTTTTT. Translating gives CASSPQPGQGREKLFF.

This clone occurred once. This sequence joins TRBV9 and TRBJ1-2, with 11 bases that match TRBD1. This CDR3 is built from 15 residues. V gave up 4 bases and J gave up 3 bases; unmatched junction bases: 5. Germline-derived CDR1 and CDR2 are SGDLS and YYNGEE. CDR3 nucleotides: TGTGCCAGCAGCCCCCGGACAGGGGGCGACTATGGCTACACCTTC. Residues: CASSPRTGGDYGYTF.

The gene calls are TRBV5-4 and TRBJ2-1; no clear D gene. The length of the CDR3 is 14 residues. Between the trimmed V and J ends, which lost 5 bases and 6 bases, there was a span of 15 bases. Germline V CDR1 and CDR2: SGHNT, YYREEE (reference sequence). CDR3 protein: CASRAQATGNEQFF. DNA of the CDR3: TGTGCCAGCAGGGCCCAGGCAACTGGCAATGAGCAGTTCTTC.

The chain has TRBV6-1 and TRBJ2-1; 10 positions match TRBD2. The CDR3 runs to 19 residues. V lost 0 bases, J lost 2 bases, and 10 bases stayed unmatched. Germline V lookup: CDR1 MNHNS, CDR2 SASEGT. DNA of the CDR3: TGTGCCAGCAGTGAAGCCCTAGCGGGAGCTAGTAGCCCCTACAATGAGCAGTTCTTC. This translates into CASSEALAGASSPYNEQFF.